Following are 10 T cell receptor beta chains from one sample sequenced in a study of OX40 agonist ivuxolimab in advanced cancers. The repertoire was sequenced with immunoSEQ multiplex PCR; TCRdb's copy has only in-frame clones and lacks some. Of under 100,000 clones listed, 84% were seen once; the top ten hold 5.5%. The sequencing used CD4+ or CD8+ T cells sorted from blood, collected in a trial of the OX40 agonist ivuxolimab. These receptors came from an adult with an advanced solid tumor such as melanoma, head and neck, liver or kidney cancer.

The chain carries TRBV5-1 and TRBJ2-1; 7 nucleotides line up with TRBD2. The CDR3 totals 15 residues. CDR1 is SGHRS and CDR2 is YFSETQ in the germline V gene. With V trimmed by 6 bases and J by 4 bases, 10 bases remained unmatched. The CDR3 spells CASTPTSSTYNEQFF. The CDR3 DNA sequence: TGCGCCAGCACCCCGACTAGCTCTACGTACAATGAGCAGTTCTTC.

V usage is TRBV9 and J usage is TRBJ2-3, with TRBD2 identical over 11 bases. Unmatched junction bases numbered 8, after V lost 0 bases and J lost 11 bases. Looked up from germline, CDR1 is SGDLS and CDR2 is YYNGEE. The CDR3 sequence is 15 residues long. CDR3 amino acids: CASSVAWTSGSGQYF. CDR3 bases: TGTGCCAGCAGCGTAGCATGGACTAGCGGGTCAGGGCAGTATTTT.

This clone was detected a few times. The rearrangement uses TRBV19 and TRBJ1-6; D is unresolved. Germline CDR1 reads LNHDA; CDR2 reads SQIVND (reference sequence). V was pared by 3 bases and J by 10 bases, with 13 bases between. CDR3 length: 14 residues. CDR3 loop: CASSIPDGFSPLHF. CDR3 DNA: TGTGCCAGTAGTATTCCCGACGGGTTCTCACCCCTCCACTTT.

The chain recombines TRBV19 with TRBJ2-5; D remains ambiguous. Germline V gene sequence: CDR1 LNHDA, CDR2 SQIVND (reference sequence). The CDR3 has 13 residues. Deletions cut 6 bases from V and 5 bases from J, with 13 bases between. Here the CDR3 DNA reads TGTGCCAGTAGCTACCTACGGGTTGAGACCCAGTACTTC. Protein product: CASSYLRVETQYF.

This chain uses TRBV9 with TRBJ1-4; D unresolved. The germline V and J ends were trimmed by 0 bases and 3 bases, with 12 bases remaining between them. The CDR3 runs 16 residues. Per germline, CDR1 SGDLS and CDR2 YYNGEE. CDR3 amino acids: CASSVAPRVPNEKLFF. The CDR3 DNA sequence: TGTGCCAGCAGCGTAGCTCCGAGGGTTCCTAATGAAAAACTGTTTTTT.

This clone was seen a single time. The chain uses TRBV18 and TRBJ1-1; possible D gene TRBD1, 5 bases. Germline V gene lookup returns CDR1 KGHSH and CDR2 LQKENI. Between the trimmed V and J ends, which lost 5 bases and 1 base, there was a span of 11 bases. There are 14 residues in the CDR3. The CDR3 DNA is TGTGCCAGCTCATCATCCGGGGCGAACACTGAAGCTTTCTTT. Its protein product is CASSSSGANTEAFF.

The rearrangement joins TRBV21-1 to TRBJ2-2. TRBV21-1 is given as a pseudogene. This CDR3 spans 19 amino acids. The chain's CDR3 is CASSKWKVGSFPNTGELFF. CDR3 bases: TGTGCCAGCAGCAAATGGAAGGTAGGGTCATTCCCGAACACCGGGGAGCTGTTTTTT.

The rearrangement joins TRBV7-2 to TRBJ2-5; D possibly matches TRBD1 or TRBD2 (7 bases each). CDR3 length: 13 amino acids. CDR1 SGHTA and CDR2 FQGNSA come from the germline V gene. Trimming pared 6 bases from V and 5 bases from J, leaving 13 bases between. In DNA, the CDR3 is TGTGCCAGCAGTTACAGGGGAGGGGAGACCCAGTACTTC. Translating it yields CASSYRGGETQYF.

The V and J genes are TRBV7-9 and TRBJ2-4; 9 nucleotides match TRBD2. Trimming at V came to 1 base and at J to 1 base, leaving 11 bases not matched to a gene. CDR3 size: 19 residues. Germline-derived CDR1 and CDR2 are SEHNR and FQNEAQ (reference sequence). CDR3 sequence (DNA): TGTGCCAGCAGCTTAGTTGTACTAGCGGGTCCAGGGGCCAAAAACATTCAGTACTTC. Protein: CASSLVVLAGPGAKNIQYF.

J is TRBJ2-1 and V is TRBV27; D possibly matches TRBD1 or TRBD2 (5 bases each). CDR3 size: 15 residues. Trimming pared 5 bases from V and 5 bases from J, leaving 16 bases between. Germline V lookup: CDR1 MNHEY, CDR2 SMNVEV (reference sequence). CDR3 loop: CASSPAGTYHNEQFF. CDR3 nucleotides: TGTGCCAGCAGTCCCGCCGGGACCTACCACAATGAGCAGTTCTTC.